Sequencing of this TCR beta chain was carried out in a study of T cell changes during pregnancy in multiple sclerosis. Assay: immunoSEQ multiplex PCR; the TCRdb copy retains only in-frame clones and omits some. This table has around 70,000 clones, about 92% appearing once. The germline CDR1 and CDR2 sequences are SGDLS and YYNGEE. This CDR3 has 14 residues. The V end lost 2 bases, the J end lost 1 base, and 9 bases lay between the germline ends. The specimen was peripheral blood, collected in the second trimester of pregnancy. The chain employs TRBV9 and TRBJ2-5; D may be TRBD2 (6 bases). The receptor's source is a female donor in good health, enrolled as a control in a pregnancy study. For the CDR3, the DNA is TGTGCCAGCAGCGTGGACTACCTCCAAGAGACCCAGTACTTC. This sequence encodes CASSVDYLQETQYF.